This T cell receptor (beta chain) was identified in a study of blood T cell repertoires in COVID-19. Study-wide context: There were acute and convalescent COVID-19 samples, and they came from the United States, Italy and Spain.

TCRdb keeps only in-frame clones here, not all; method: immunoSEQ multiplex PCR. The repertoire includes approximately 220,000 clones, roughly 89% of them detected once, and less than 4.5% sits in the top ten. The sequencing input was PBMCs or T cells enriched from blood (not recorded which). This sequence originates from a woman aged 40 to 50 with acute COVID-19.

CDR3 protein: CASSLSTGSSYNEQFF. In DNA, the CDR3 is TGTGCCAGCTCACTTTCGACAGGGAGCTCCTACAATGAGCAGTTCTTC. J is TRBJ2-1 and V is TRBV18; 7 bases line up with TRBD1. The CDR3 runs to 16 residues. Germline CDR1 and CDR2: KGHSH and LQKENI. J lost 0 bases, V lost 4 bases, and 6 bases had no gene match.